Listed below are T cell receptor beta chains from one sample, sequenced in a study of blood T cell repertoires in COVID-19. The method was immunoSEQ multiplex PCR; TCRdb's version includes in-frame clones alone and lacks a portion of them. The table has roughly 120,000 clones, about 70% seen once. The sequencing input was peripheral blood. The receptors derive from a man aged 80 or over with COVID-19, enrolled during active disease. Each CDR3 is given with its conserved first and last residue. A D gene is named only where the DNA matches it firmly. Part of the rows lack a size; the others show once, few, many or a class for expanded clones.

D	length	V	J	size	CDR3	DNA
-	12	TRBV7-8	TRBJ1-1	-	CATRFWGAEAFF	TGTGCCACCAGGTTTTGGGGAGCTGAAGCTTTCTTT
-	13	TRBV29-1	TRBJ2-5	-	CSVVSSSMETQYF	TGCAGCGTTGTTTCTAGCAGTATGGAGACCCAGTACTTC
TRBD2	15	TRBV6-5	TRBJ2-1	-	CASSPGLAGYNEQFF	TGTGCCAGCAGTCCGGGACTAGCGGGATACAATGAGCAGTTCTTC
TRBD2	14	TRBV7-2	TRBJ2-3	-	CASSLTGGGDTQYF	TGTGCCAGCAGCTTGACGGGAGGAGGGGATACGCAGTATTTT
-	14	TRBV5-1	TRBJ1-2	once	CASSPSGGAEGYTF	TGCGCCAGCAGCCCCTCGGGGGGGGCTGAAGGCTACACCTTC
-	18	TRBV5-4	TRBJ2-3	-	CASSSGHLSGSSTDTQYF	TGTGCCAGCAGCTCGGGGCACCTTAGCGGCTCTAGCACAGATACGCAGTATTTT
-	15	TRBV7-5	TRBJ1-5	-	CARNHGQLSNQPQHF	TGTGCCAGAAACCACGGACAACTCAGCAATCAGCCCCAGCATTTT
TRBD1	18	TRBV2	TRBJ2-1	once	CASTRDRSYPSSYNEQFF	TGTGCCAGCACCCGGGACAGGAGTTACCCGAGCTCCTACAATGAGCAGTTCTTC
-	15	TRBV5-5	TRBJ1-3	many	CASSIQANSGNTIYF	TGTGCCAGCAGCATACAGGCTAACTCTGGAAACACCATATATTTT
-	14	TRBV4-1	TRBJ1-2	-	CASSQDWQGNGYTF	TGCGCCAGCAGCCAAGATTGGCAGGGGAACGGCTACACCTTC
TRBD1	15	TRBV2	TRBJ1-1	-	CASALEGTGNTEAFF	TGTGCCAGCGCGTTAGAGGGGACAGGGAACACTGAAGCTTTCTTT
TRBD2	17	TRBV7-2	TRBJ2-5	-	CASNPGRGGGGQETQYF	TGTGCCAGCAACCCCGGGAGGGGGGGAGGAGGTCAAGAGACCCAGTACTTC
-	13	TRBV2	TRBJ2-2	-	CASSLRDTGELFF	TGTGCCAGCAGCCTCCGGGACACCGGGGAGCTGTTTTTT
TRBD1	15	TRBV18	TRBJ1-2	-	CASSPYNRGPYGYTF	TGTGCCAGCTCACCATATAACAGGGGCCCCTATGGCTACACCTTC
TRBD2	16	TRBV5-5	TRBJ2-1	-	CASSLAGGRRSVEQFF	TGTGCCAGCAGCTTGGCAGGCGGGAGGAGGTCGGTTGAGCAGTTCTTC
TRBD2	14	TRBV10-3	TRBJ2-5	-	CAISPAGSKETQYF	TGTGCCATCTCACCAGCGGGATCTAAAGAGACCCAGTACTTC
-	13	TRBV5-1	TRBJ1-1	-	CASSLIPQGEAFF	TGCGCCAGCAGCCTTATCCCACAGGGAGAAGCTTTCTTT
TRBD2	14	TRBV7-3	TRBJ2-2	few	CASSPSRESGELFF	TGTGCCAGCAGCCCCTCGCGGGAGAGCGGGGAGCTGTTTTTT
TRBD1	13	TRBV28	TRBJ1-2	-	CASNPDRNYGYTF	TGTGCCAGCAACCCGGACAGGAACTATGGCTACACCTTC
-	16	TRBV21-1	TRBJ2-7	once	CASSRKLSAGPYEQYF	TGTGCCAGCAGCAGAAAACTTTCAGCGGGACCCTACGAGCAGTACTTC
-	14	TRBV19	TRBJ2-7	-	CASGDTSVAYEQYF	TGTGCCAGTGGGGACACTAGCGTGGCCTACGAGCAGTACTTC
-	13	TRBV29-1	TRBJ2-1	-	CSVEGKLVREQFF	TGCAGCGTTGAAGGTAAACTAGTTCGTGAGCAGTTCTTC
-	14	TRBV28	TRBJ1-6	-	CASRRTLRQVALHF	TGTGCCAGCAGGAGAACCCTTCGCCAAGTCGCCCTCCACTTT
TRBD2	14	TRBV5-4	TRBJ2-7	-	CASSPGLAGVEQYF	TGTGCCAGCAGCCCTGGACTAGCGGGAGTCGAGCAGTACTTC
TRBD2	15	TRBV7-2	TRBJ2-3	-	CASSLTGLAGDTQYF	TGTGCCAGCAGCTTAACCGGACTAGCGGGAGATACGCAGTATTTT
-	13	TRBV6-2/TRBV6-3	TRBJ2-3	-	CASSEALPDTQYF	TGTGCCAGCAGCGAGGCGCTTCCAGATACGCAGTATTTT
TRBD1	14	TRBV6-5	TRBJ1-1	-	CATHLTGGNTEAFF	TGTGCCACCCATCTGACAGGGGGGAACACTGAAGCTTTCTTT
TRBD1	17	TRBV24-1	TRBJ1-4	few	CATSDFRQGATNEKLFF	TGTGCCACCAGTGATTTCCGACAGGGGGCAACTAATGAAAAACTGTTTTTT
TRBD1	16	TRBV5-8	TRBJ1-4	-	CASSRDRGATNEKLFF	TGTGCCAGCAGCCGTGACAGGGGTGCAACTAATGAAAAACTGTTTTTT
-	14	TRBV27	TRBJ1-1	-	CASRPWGGGTEAFF	TGTGCCAGCAGACCGTGGGGGGGTGGGACTGAAGCTTTCTTT
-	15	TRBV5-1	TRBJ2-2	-	CASSLGAGNTGELFF	TGCGCCAGCAGCTTGGGGGCAGGGAACACCGGGGAGCTGTTTTTT
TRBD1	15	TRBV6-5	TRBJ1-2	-	CASSTRDRAVYGYTF	TGTGCCAGCAGTACCCGGGACAGGGCCGTCTATGGCTACACCTTC
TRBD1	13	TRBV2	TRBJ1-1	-	CASSWTGNTEAFF	TGTGCCAGCAGTTGGACAGGGAACACTGAAGCTTTCTTT
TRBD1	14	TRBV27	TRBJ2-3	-	CASSPGQGWDTQYF	TGTGCCAGCAGCCCTGGACAGGGTTGGGATACGCAGTATTTT
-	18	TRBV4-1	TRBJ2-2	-	CASSQSQRRARDTGELFF	TGCGCCAGCAGCCAGTCCCAGAGGAGGGCTAGGGACACCGGGGAGCTGTTTTTT
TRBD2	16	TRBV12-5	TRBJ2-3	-	CASGLVLAGGPVTQYF	TGTGCTAGTGGTTTGGTCCTAGCGGGAGGGCCGGTGACGCAGTATTTT
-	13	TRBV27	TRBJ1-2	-	CASSRTDSYGYTF	TGTGCCAGCAGTAGGACAGATTCCTATGGCTACACCTTC
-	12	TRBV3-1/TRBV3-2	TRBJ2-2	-	CASTQRTGELFF	TGTGCCAGCACCCAGAGAACCGGGGAGCTGTTTTTT
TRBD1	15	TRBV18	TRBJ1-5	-	CASSMGQGAPQPQHF	TGTGCCAGCTCAATGGGACAGGGGGCGCCTCAGCCCCAGCATTTT
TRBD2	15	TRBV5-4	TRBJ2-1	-	CASSSLAGGYNEQFF	TGTGCCAGCAGCTCACTAGCGGGAGGATACAATGAGCAGTTCTTC
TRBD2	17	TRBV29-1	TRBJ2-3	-	CSVVLAGGLPNTDTQYF	TGCAGCGTTGTGCTAGCGGGAGGGCTCCCAAACACAGATACGCAGTATTTT
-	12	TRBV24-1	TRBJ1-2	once	CATSVSDYGYTF	TGTGCCACCAGTGTCAGTGACTATGGCTACACCTTC
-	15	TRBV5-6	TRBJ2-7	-	CASSLGAAGYYEQYF	TGTGCCAGCAGCTTGGGAGCAGCGGGTTATTACGAGCAGTACTTC
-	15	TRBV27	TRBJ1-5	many	CASRFGTSSNQPQHF	TGTGCCAGCAGGTTCGGGACATCCAGCAATCAGCCCCAGCATTTT
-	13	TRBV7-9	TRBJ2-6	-	CASSFTGANVLTF	TGTGCCAGCAGCTTTACTGGGGCCAACGTCCTGACTTTC
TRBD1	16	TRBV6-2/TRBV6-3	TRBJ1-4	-	CASSSRGQGSNEKLFF	TGTGCCAGCAGTTCGAGGGGGCAAGGTTCTAATGAAAAACTGTTTTTT
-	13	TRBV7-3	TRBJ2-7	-	CASSQGASYEQYF	TGTGCCAGCAGCCAAGGGGCCTCCTACGAGCAGTACTTC
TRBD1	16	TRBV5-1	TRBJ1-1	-	CASSWVAGGMNTEAFF	TGCGCCAGCAGTTGGGTAGCAGGGGGGATGAACACTGAAGCTTTCTTT
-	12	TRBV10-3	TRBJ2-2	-	CAIRDMTGELFF	TGTGCCATCCGAGACATGACCGGGGAGCTGTTTTTT
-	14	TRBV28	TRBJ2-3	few	CASSFSGLTDTQYF	TGTGCCAGCAGTTTCTCCGGTCTCACAGATACGCAGTATTTT
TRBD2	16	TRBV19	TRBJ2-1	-	CASSPLTSDSYNEQFF	TGTGCCAGTAGCCCGTTGACTAGCGACTCCTACAATGAGCAGTTCTTC
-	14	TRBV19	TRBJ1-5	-	CASSMMQVNQPQHF	TGTGCCAGTAGTATGATGCAGGTCAATCAGCCCCAGCATTTT
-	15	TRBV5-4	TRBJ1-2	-	CASSFNGGDAYGYTF	TGTGCCAGCAGCTTTAACGGGGGTGACGCCTATGGCTACACCTTC